One and the same sample provided the 29 T cell receptor beta chains below, sequenced in a study of T cells after yellow fever vaccination. Each CDR3 protein gets one entry after TCRdb re-called the 5' RACE reads with MiXCR. The sample consists of more than 300,000 distinct CDR3 sequences, roughly 6.8% of them appearing once. Sequencing was performed on PBMCs, taken more than 40 days after the first yellow fever vaccination. The source of these receptors is a man between 18 and 29 years old who received the YFV17D yellow fever vaccine.

At least ten counts were recorded for this clonotype. This rearrangement joins TRBV1 to TRBJ2-3. TRBV1 is a pseudogene segment. This CDR3 contains 16 residues. The CDR3 DNA reads TGCACCAGCAGCCAAGATCGGGTTGGGGACACAGATACGCAGTATTTT. It specifies CTSSQDRVGDTDTQYF.

The rearrangement links TRBV7-9 to TRBJ1-5, with TRBD1 identical over 10 bases. Losses at the gene ends were 5 bases for V and 4 bases for J; bases not matched to a gene: 5. The CDR3 sequence is 15 residues long. Germline V gives CDR1 SEHNR, CDR2 FQNEAQ (reference sequence). This CDR3 reads CASSPTGGQNQPQHF. The CDR3 nucleotides read TGTGCCAGCAGCCCGACAGGGGGCCAGAATCAGCCCCAGCATTTT.

A note on this clonotype: A read error may be the cause here, since a much bigger clone is one base away. The chain carries TRBV3-1 and TRBJ2-5; TRBD1 is a possible D gene (6 bases). This CDR3 region has 15 residues. The V end lost 7 bases, the J end lost 5 bases, and 20 bases lay between the germline ends. Germline V gives CDR1 LGHDT, CDR2 YNNKEL (reference sequence). The CDR3 bases are TGTGCCAGCACCCTACGACAGGCTGCCGGGGAGACCCAGTACTTC. It encodes CASTLRQAAGETQYF.

In its sample, this clonotype was seen many times. V and J are TRBV24-1 and TRBJ2-1; D might be TRBD1 (5 bases). The CDR3 has 13 amino acids. V gave up 5 bases and J gave up 9 bases, with 13 bases separating them. Germline V gene sequence: CDR1 KGHDR, CDR2 SFDVKD. The DNA for the CDR3 is TGTGCCACCAGTGTGGCAGGGAATTTTGAGCAGTTCTTC. Its protein is CATSVAGNFEQFF.

This clonotype was recorded a few times. The rearrangement joins TRBV11-3 to TRBJ2-1; 7 bases agree with TRBD2. V shed 1 base and J 10 bases; nucleotides not matched to a gene: 13. Germline values: CDR1 SGHNT, CDR2 YENEEA. The CDR3 consists of 16 residues. CDR3: CASSLAGGTSGGEQFF. Here the CDR3 DNA reads TGTGCCAGCAGCTTAGCCGGGGGGACCTCCGGTGGGGAGCAGTTCTTC.

This clonotype was counted ten times or more. The gene calls are TRBV5-1 and TRBJ2-5; the D is unclear. The V and J ends lost 0 bases and 5 bases respectively, with 11 bases between them. The germline CDR1 and CDR2 sequences are SGHRS and YFSETQ. This CDR3 is built from 14 residues. In DNA, the CDR3 is TGCGCCAGCAGCTTGGACTCTGCCAGTGAGACCCAGTACTTC. It translates to CASSLDSASETQYF.

This clonotype was seen a few times. J is TRBJ2-5 and V is TRBV7-2; no reliable D call. The V gene's germline CDR1 is SGHTA and CDR2 FQGNSA. This CDR3 has 13 amino acids. V was trimmed by 1 base and J by 5 bases, leaving 8 bases between them. CDR3 in amino acids: CASSLVLLETQYF. The CDR3 DNA reads as TGTGCCAGCAGCTTAGTACTATTGGAGACCCAGTACTTC.

This clonotype occurred a few times. This chain links TRBV11-2 with TRBJ2-7; 10 bases fit TRBD1. The germline V gene has CDR1 SGHAT and CDR2 FQNNGV. With V trimmed by 9 bases and J by 3 bases, 8 bases remained unmatched. The CDR3 covers 14 residues. The CDR3 DNA follows: TGTGCCAGTGGAGCGGGGACAGGGGACTACGAGCAGTACTTC. It specifies CASGAGTGDYEQYF.

The rearrangement uses TRBV5-1 and TRBJ2-3, with 8 bases matching TRBD1. Germline-derived CDR1 and CDR2 are SGHRS and YFSETQ. The CDR3 loop spans 17 amino acids. V shed 0 bases and J 2 bases; nucleotides not matched to a gene: 8. The CDR3 DNA sequence: TGCGCCAGCAGCTTGGAGGTCAGGGGGCCCCCCACAGATACGCAGTATTTT. It specifies CASSLEVRGPPTDTQYF. The full variable domain, in which reference TRBV5-1 and TRBJ2-3 provide the parts outside the CDR3, is KAGVTQTPRYLIKTRGQQVTLSCSPISGHRSVSWYQQTPGQGLQFLFEYFSETQRNKGNFPGRFSGRQFSNSRSEMNVSTLELGDSALYLCASSLEVRGPPTDTQYFGPGTRLTVL.

This chain uses TRBV6-2 or TRBV6-3 with TRBJ1-1, with D maybe TRBD1 (6 bases). The V and J ends lost 8 bases and 1 base respectively, with 14 bases between them. The CDR3 loop spans 14 amino acids. Germline V gene sequence: CDR1 MNHEY, CDR2 SVGEGT. The CDR3, as DNA: TGTGCCAGCGGAACTGGGGGGCGGAACACTGAAGCTTTCTTT. Its translation is CASGTGGRNTEAFF.

Only a few counts were recorded for this clonotype. The chain is built from TRBV18 and TRBJ1-1; weak D call: TRBD1 (5 bases). The CDR3 consists of 17 residues. The germline V gene encodes CDR1 KGHSH and CDR2 LQKENI. V was cut by 2 bases and J by 1 base, with 17 bases left in between. For the CDR3, the DNA is TGTGCCAGCTCACCAACGGCGGGGAGAGGGACGAACACTGAAGCTTTCTTT. Translated: CASSPTAGRGTNTEAFF.

This clonotype was detected many times. J is TRBJ1-6 and V is TRBV29-1, with 11 nucleotides matching TRBD1. After removal of 6 bases from V and 7 bases from J, the junction contained 5 bases not matched to a gene. CDR3 size: 14 residues. In germline, CDR1 is SQVTM, CDR2 ANQGSEA. The CDR3 loop is CSVRDRGVNSPLHF. The DNA for the CDR3 is TGCAGCGTCCGGGACAGGGGGGTAAATTCACCCCTCCACTTT.

This chain connects TRBV5-1 to TRBJ1-4, with D maybe TRBD1 (6 bases). Per germline, CDR1 SGHRS and CDR2 YFSETQ. This CDR3 comprises 16 residues. V gave up 3 bases and J gave up 1 base, with 13 bases separating them. CDR3 nucleotides: TGCGCCAGCAGCTCACAGGGTGGGCAAACTAATGAAAAACTGTTTTTT. Translated, it gives CASSSQGGQTNEKLFF.

At least ten counts were recorded for this clonotype. This chain connects TRBV20-1 to TRBJ1-5; D unclear. Trimming removed 3 bases at V and 0 bases at J, with 9 bases between. CDR3 size: 14 residues. Germline V CDR1 and CDR2: DFQATT, SNEGSKA (reference sequence). This CDR3 reads CSASVGPSNQPQHF. The CDR3 DNA follows: TGCAGTGCTAGCGTAGGCCCTAGCAATCAGCCCCAGCATTTT.

This clonotype was counted between two and nine times. The chain carries TRBV20-1 and TRBJ2-7; D may be TRBD1 or TRBD2 (5 bases each). The V and J ends lost 0 bases and 5 bases respectively, with 11 bases between them. The CDR3 is 13 residues long. Germline V lookup: CDR1 DFQATT, CDR2 SNEGSKA (reference sequence). The CDR3: CSARERGRDEQYV. The CDR3 DNA follows: TGCAGTGCTAGAGAGAGGGGTAGGGACGAGCAGTACGTC.

The chain joins TRBV5-5 to TRBJ1-4; D remains ambiguous. In germline, CDR1 is SGHKS, CDR2 YYEKEE (reference sequence). The CDR3 has 15 amino acids. The germline V and J ends were trimmed by 4 bases and 6 bases, with 16 bases remaining between them. The CDR3 region has the DNA TGTGCCAGCAGCCCTGGCCTCGTCTGCGATGAAAAACTGTTTTTT. This gives the protein CASSPGLVCDEKLFF.

In its sample, this clonotype was seen a few times. The chain combines TRBV7-2 with TRBJ1-4, with no clear D. The CDR3 is made up of 13 amino acids. Germline V gene lookup returns CDR1 SGHTA and CDR2 FQGNSA. The ends were cut back, 5 bases at V and 8 bases at J, with 12 bases in the middle. The CDR3: CASSRGPGEKLFF. The CDR3 DNA follows: TGTGCCAGCAGCCGAGGGCCGGGGGAAAAACTGTTTTTT.

The gene calls are TRBV5-1 and TRBJ1-1; TRBD1 might be the D (6 bases). The CDR3 contains 15 residues. Germline CDR1 reads SGHRS; CDR2 reads YFSETQ. Between the trimmed V and J ends, which lost 4 bases and 3 bases, there was a span of 16 bases. The CDR3 region has the DNA TGCGCCAGCAGCATCTTATCCAGGGGAGACACTGAAGCTTTCTTT. Protein sequence: CASSILSRGDTEAFF.

This clonotype has at least ten counts. The genes are TRBV7-2 and TRBJ1-5, with D tentatively TRBD1 (6 bases). Germline V gene lookup returns CDR1 SGHTA and CDR2 FQGNSA. The CDR3 sequence is 12 residues long. Trimming cost V 3 bases and J 9 bases, with 9 bases left between them. The chain's CDR3 is CASSFQGRPQHF. The CDR3 DNA follows: TGTGCCAGCAGCTTTCAGGGGCGGCCCCAGCATTTT.

This clonotype was observed many times. The chain is built from TRBV15 and TRBJ2-2, with 14 bases matching TRBD2. With V trimmed by 0 bases and J by 3 bases, 3 bases remained unmatched. The CDR3 covers 18 residues. Per the germline V gene, CDR1 is LNHNV and CDR2 is YYDKDF (reference sequence). This chain's CDR3 is CATSRDTGLAGDTGELFF. The CDR3 DNA is TGTGCCACCAGCAGAGATACGGGACTAGCGGGAGACACCGGGGAGCTGTTTTTT.

This chain joins TRBV7-2 and TRBJ2-3; 7 bases are shared with TRBD1. The germline V gene encodes CDR1 SGHTA and CDR2 FQGNSA. The CDR3 extends over 15 amino acids. V lost 5 bases, J lost 0 bases, and 5 bases stayed unmatched. The CDR3 protein is CASSKRQGSTDTQYF. The CDR3 bases are TGTGCCAGCAGCAAACGACAGGGTAGCACAGATACGCAGTATTTT. The full variable domain, its missing parts supplied by reference TRBV7-2 and TRBJ2-3, is GAGVSQSPSNKVTEKGKDVELRCDPISGHTALYWYRQSLGQGLEFLIYFQGNSAPDKSGLPSDRFSAERTGGSVSTLTIQRTQQEDSAVYLCASSKRQGSTDTQYFGPGTRLTVL.

This clonotype turned up a few times. The chain carries TRBV7-9 and TRBJ2-3; the D is unclear. Germline CDR1 and CDR2: SEHNR and FQNEAQ (reference sequence). V was pared by 1 base and J by 0 bases, with 8 bases between. The CDR3 extends over 15 amino acids. This chain's CDR3 is CASSLDTASTDTQYF. DNA for the CDR3: TGTGCCAGCAGCTTAGATACAGCCAGCACAGATACGCAGTATTTT.

This clonotype was detected only a few times. The V call is TRBV7-9, the J call TRBJ1-2; D uncertain. The CDR3 length is 16 residues. V was trimmed by 3 bases and J by 2 bases, leaving 16 bases between them. CDR1 and CDR2 (germline): SEHNR, FQNEAQ (reference sequence). CDR3 sequence reads: CASSFGWSPSNYGYTF. CDR3 nucleotide sequence: TGTGCCAGCAGCTTTGGGTGGTCACCCTCCAACTATGGCTACACCTTC.

CDR3 amino acids: CASSQGWGRMSTDTQYF. For the CDR3, the DNA is TGTGCCAGCAGCCAGGGCTGGGGCAGAATGAGCACAGATACGCAGTATTTT. The J gene is TRBJ2-3, the V gene TRBV6-1; the D gene is possibly TRBD1 (5 bases). V lost 6 bases and J lost 0, with 19 bases in between. Per the germline V gene, CDR1 is MNHNS and CDR2 is SASEGT. The CDR3 covers 17 residues.

This clonotype was counted only a few times. The chain links TRBV7-2 to TRBJ2-7, with 11 bases identical to TRBD1. The CDR3 spans 15 residues. Germline lookup yields CDR1 SGHTA and CDR2 FQGNSA. V lost 8 bases, J lost 3 bases, and 9 bases stayed unmatched. For the CDR3, the DNA is TGTGCCAGCTCCAGTTGGGACAGGGGGAGCTACGAGCAGTACTTC. Translating gives CASSSWDRGSYEQYF.

This clonotype showed up many times. This chain uses TRBV24-1 with TRBJ2-5; no clear D gene. Trimming removed 3 bases from V and 5 bases from J, with 9 bases in between. The CDR3 contains 13 residues. Germline assignment: CDR1 KGHDR and CDR2 SFDVKD. CDR3 in DNA: TGTGCCACCAGTGATGGTCCTACGGAGACCCAGTACTTC. The encoded protein is CATSDGPTETQYF.

The rearrangement links TRBV4-1 to TRBJ2-1, with TRBD2 as a possible D gene (6 bases). CDR3 length equals 15 residues. Trimming left V 4 bases short and J 7 bases short, with 17 bases between. Germline V CDR1 and CDR2: MGHRA, YSYEKL. DNA of the CDR3: TGCGCCAGCAGCCCCAGATCCCCCGGGGGTAATGAGCAGTTCTTC. This encodes CASSPRSPGGNEQFF.

This clonotype showed up many times. The chain has TRBV18 and TRBJ2-7; TRBD1 matches 8 bases. CDR1 is KGHSH and CDR2 is LQKENI in the germline V gene. This CDR3 comprises 15 residues. Trimming removed 2 bases from V and 1 base from J; junction bases left unmatched: 4. The CDR3 region has the DNA TGTGCCAGCTCACCAGGGACAGGACATTCCTACGAGCAGTACGTC. Amino acids: CASSPGTGHSYEQYV.

A note on this clonotype: The junction shows a germline mismatch at one end, possibly a read error. The chain links TRBV20-1 to TRBJ1-6, with 9 bases that match TRBD1. Germline loops: CDR1 DFQATT, CDR2 SNEGSKA (reference sequence). The CDR3 spans 12 residues. The CDR3 protein is CSAQPYRGLVRF. CDR3 bases: TGCAGTGCCCAACCCTACAGGGGGCTCGTTCGCTTT.